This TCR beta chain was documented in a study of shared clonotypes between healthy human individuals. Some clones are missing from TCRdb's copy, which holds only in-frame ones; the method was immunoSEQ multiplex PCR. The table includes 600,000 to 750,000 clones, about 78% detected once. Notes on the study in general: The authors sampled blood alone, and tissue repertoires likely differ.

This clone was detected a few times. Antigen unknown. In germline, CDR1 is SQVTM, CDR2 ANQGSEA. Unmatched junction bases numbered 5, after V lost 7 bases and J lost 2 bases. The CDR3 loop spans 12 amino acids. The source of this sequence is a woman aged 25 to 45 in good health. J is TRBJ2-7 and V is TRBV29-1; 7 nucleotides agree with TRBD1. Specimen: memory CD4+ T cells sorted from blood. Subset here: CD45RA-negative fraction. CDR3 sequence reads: CSAAGTAYEQYF. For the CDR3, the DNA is TGCAGCGCCGCTGGGACAGCCTACGAGCAGTACTTC.